The rows below give T cell receptor beta chains drawn from one sample of a study of cytomegalovirus exposure and HLA in healthy donors. Data came from immunoSEQ multiplex PCR; TCRdb stores just in-frame clones and leaves some out. The data contain fewer than 110,000 clones, over 70% of them singletons. The sample was PBMCs. The source of these receptors is a man aged 50 to 59 in good health and CMV-seronegative. Both conserved end residues are part of each CDR3. The order of the fields is J gene, V gene, clone size, D gene, CDR3 protein, CDR3 DNA. A D gene is named only where the DNA matches it firmly. Clone size, where shown, is once, few, many, or a class for clones that have expanded.

j_call: TRBJ1-5; v_call: TRBV6-4; clone_size: -; d_call: -; cdr3_aa: CASSASSGSRSNQPQHF; cdr3_nt: TGTGCCAGCAGTGCTTCCAGTGGGTCTAGAAGCAATCAGCCCCAGCATTTT
j_call: TRBJ2-2; v_call: TRBV27; clone_size: -; d_call: TRBD1; cdr3_aa: CASSLDRVKTGELFF; cdr3_nt: TGTGCCAGCAGCCTGGACAGGGTTAAGACCGGGGAGCTGTTTTTT
j_call: TRBJ1-1; v_call: TRBV7-9; clone_size: -; d_call: -; cdr3_aa: CASSPLNTEAFF; cdr3_nt: TGTGCCAGCAGTCCCTTGAACACTGAAGCTTTCTTT
j_call: TRBJ2-3; v_call: TRBV9; clone_size: -; d_call: TRBD2; cdr3_aa: CASSVGTSETDTQYF; cdr3_nt: TGTGCCAGCAGCGTCGGGACTAGCGAGACAGATACGCAGTATTTT
j_call: TRBJ2-7; v_call: TRBV6-5; clone_size: -; d_call: TRBD1; cdr3_aa: CASSRTGNEQYF; cdr3_nt: TGTGCCAGCAGTCGGACAGGGAACGAGCAGTACTTC
j_call: TRBJ2-7; v_call: TRBV5-6; clone_size: once; d_call: -; cdr3_aa: CASSKKGGGQAVYEQYF; cdr3_nt: TGTGCCAGCAGCAAGAAGGGGGGGGGCCAAGCCGTCTACGAGCAGTACTTC
j_call: TRBJ2-1; v_call: TRBV28; clone_size: -; d_call: TRBD2; cdr3_aa: CASSSQSAGRSYNEQFF; cdr3_nt: TGTGCCAGCAGTTCTCAGTCAGCGGGACGGTCCTACAATGAGCAGTTCTTC
j_call: TRBJ1-1; v_call: TRBV27; clone_size: few; d_call: -; cdr3_aa: CASSPTGNTEAFF; cdr3_nt: TGTGCCAGCAGTCCCACGGGGAACACTGAAGCTTTCTTT
j_call: TRBJ2-7; v_call: TRBV5-6; clone_size: -; d_call: TRBD1; cdr3_aa: CASSLGQGFYEQYF; cdr3_nt: TGTGCCAGCAGCTTGGGACAGGGGTTCTACGAGCAGTACTTC
j_call: TRBJ1-4; v_call: TRBV6-6; clone_size: -; d_call: -; cdr3_aa: CASHQDPGEKLFF; cdr3_nt: TGTGCCAGCCATCAGGACCCAGGGGAAAAACTGTTTTTT
j_call: TRBJ2-1; v_call: TRBV5-1; clone_size: -; d_call: TRBD2; cdr3_aa: CASTLSGGAEYNEQFF; cdr3_nt: TGCGCCAGCACCCTTAGCGGGGGGGCCGAATACAATGAGCAGTTCTTC
j_call: TRBJ2-3; v_call: TRBV30; clone_size: few; d_call: TRBD2; cdr3_aa: CAWSVTSGGGTQYF; cdr3_nt: TGTGCCTGGAGTGTTACTAGCGGGGGCGGTACGCAGTATTTT
j_call: TRBJ2-3; v_call: TRBV5-6; clone_size: few; d_call: -; cdr3_aa: CASSAAGKATQYF; cdr3_nt: TGTGCCAGCAGCGCTGCGGGGAAAGCTACGCAGTATTTT
j_call: TRBJ2-3; v_call: TRBV5-1; clone_size: -; d_call: -; cdr3_aa: CASTLGNIDTDTQYF; cdr3_nt: TGCGCCAGCACACTAGGTAATATAGACACAGATACGCAGTATTTT
j_call: TRBJ2-5; v_call: TRBV15; clone_size: -; d_call: -; cdr3_aa: CATSKDTAEGETQYF; cdr3_nt: TGTGCCACCAGCAAAGACACCGCGGAGGGGGAGACCCAGTACTTC
j_call: TRBJ2-7; v_call: TRBV11-1; clone_size: -; d_call: -; cdr3_aa: CASSRVGDKNFF; cdr3_nt: TGTGCCAGCTCGAGGGTCGGGGACAAAAACTTCTTC
j_call: TRBJ1-1; v_call: TRBV2; clone_size: few; d_call: -; cdr3_aa: CATSPGNEAFF; cdr3_nt: TGTGCCACCAGTCCGGGAAATGAAGCTTTCTTT
j_call: TRBJ2-5; v_call: TRBV5-4; clone_size: few; d_call: -; cdr3_aa: CASSIPGHLQETQYF; cdr3_nt: TGTGCCAGCAGCATCCCGGGACACCTCCAAGAGACCCAGTACTTC
j_call: TRBJ2-7; v_call: TRBV6-5; clone_size: -; d_call: TRBD2; cdr3_aa: CASSYRGGSYEQYF; cdr3_nt: TGTGCCAGCAGTTACCGGGGGGGCTCCTACGAGCAGTACTTC
j_call: TRBJ2-6; v_call: TRBV18; clone_size: few; d_call: -; cdr3_aa: CASSLGHRGAGANVLTF; cdr3_nt: TGTGCCAGCTCGTTGGGACACCGGGGTGCTGGGGCCAACGTCCTGACTTTC